This TCR beta chain is from a study of blood T cell repertoires in COVID-19. Study context: Spain, Italy and the United States supplied samples that represented acute and convalescent COVID-19. The cDNA or gDNA used as material had been derived from T cells, B-cell-depleted T cells, or PBMCs.

In the study's own analysis: Counts of nucleated cells, estimated from reference gene primer amplification, were obtained. The table came from immunoSEQ multiplex PCR; TCRdb's copy has only in-frame clones and leaves some out. V and J calls plus clone size are reproduced from that table; the DNA served to infer D and trimming. The data contain about 200,000 clones, approximately 81% of them singletons. CDR1 is SGHNT, CDR2 YYREEE, per germline (reference sequence). V dropped 4 bases and J dropped 5; count of bases not matched to a gene: 3. This CDR3 comprises 13 residues. This receptor was obtained from an elderly woman with acute or convalescent COVID-19. The genes are TRBV5-4 and TRBJ2-7, with 10 bases aligning to TRBD1. The source material was peripheral blood. CDR3 amino acids: CASSQTGGNEQYF. The CDR3 bases are TGTGCCAGCAGCCAGACAGGGGGCAACGAGCAGTACTTC.